Listed below are T cell receptor beta chains from one sample, sequenced in a study of cytomegalovirus exposure and HLA in healthy donors. TCRdb keeps only in-frame clones here, not all; method: immunoSEQ multiplex PCR. The table includes approximately 120,000 clones, over 9.5% detected once. Sequenced input: PBMCs. The receptors originated from a woman aged 18-35 years in good health and CMV-seropositive. Each CDR3 is given with its conserved first and last residue. A D gene is named only where the DNA matches it firmly. Clone size is given for some rows only: seen once, a few or many times, or a class if the clone is expanded.

j_gene	v_gene	abundance	d_gene	CDR3aa	CDR3nt
TRBJ2-3	TRBV7-9	NA	NA	CASSPGTDTQYF	TGTGCCAGCAGCCCCGGCACAGATACGCAGTATTTT
TRBJ2-5	TRBV7-6	NA	TRBD1	CASSLEGQGQETQYF	TGTGCCAGCAGCTTAGAGGGACAGGGACAAGAGACCCAGTACTTC
TRBJ2-3	TRBV7-9	NA	NA	CASSLGDIRDTQYF	TGTGCCAGCAGCTTAGGAGACATAAGGGATACGCAGTATTTT
TRBJ1-5	TRBV19	NA	NA	CASNNRGQPQHF	TGTGCCAGTAATAATAGGGGCCAGCCCCAGCATTTT
TRBJ1-1	TRBV6-1	few	NA	CASSVRAGNTEAFF	TGTGCCAGCAGTGTCAGGGCAGGGAACACTGAAGCTTTCTTT
TRBJ1-5	TRBV7-9	NA	NA	CASSQADSAQPQHF	TGTGCCAGCAGCCAAGCGGACAGCGCTCAGCCCCAGCATTTT
TRBJ2-7	TRBV19	NA	TRBD1	CASTTAGTGAYEQYF	TGTGCCAGTACTACCGCCGGGACAGGGGCCTACGAGCAGTACTTC
TRBJ1-1	TRBV29-1	NA	NA	CRVEVGDTAAFF	TGCAGGGTTGAGGTTGGGGACACTGCAGCTTTCTTT
TRBJ2-7	TRBV4-1	NA	NA	CASRQELGSYEQYF	TGCGCCAGCAGACAAGAACTAGGATCCTACGAGCAGTACTTC
TRBJ2-3	TRBV28	few	NA	CASLGPKSSTDTQYF	TGTGCCAGCCTCGGTCCTAAGTCTAGCACAGATACGCAGTATTTT
TRBJ2-1	TRBV19	NA	TRBD2	CASSPHVGSGIVRSYNEQFF	TGTGCCAGTAGTCCCCACGTGGGTAGCGGGATTGTGAGGTCCTACAATGAGCAGTTCTTC
TRBJ1-4	TRBV11-2	NA	NA	CASSLSGQLNEKLFF	TGTGCCAGCAGCTTAAGCGGGCAGCTTAATGAAAAACTGTTTTTT
TRBJ2-4	TRBV5-6	few	TRBD1	CASSRTLTGPENIQYF	TGTGCCAGCAGCAGGACTTTGACAGGGCCGGAAAACATTCAGTACTTC
TRBJ2-3	TRBV5-1	few	TRBD1	CASSFTGGTDTQYF	TGCGCCAGCAGCTTTACAGGGGGCACAGATACGCAGTATTTT
TRBJ1-2	TRBV6-5	NA	NA	CASSSGFWGYTF	TGTGCCAGCAGTTCAGGGTTTTGGGGCTACACCTTC
TRBJ1-3	TRBV28	NA	NA	CASMSSGNTIYF	TGTGCCAGTATGAGCTCTGGAAACACCATATATTTT
TRBJ1-5	TRBV7-9	few	NA	CASSFSGNQPQHF	TGTGCCAGCAGCTTTTCGGGGAATCAGCCCCAGCATTTT
TRBJ2-7	TRBV5-6	NA	NA	CASSLFSSREQYF	TGTGCCAGCAGCTTGTTCTCTAGCCGCGAGCAGTACTTC
TRBJ1-1	TRBV6-5	few	NA	CASSSKDSTEAFF	TGTGCCAGCAGTTCAAAGGACAGTACTGAAGCTTTCTTT
TRBJ2-7	TRBV27	NA	NA	CASSPTGSPSYEQYF	TGTGCCAGCAGTCCGACAGGTTCCCCATCCTACGAGCAGTACTTC
TRBJ1-2	TRBV28	few	TRBD1	CASSSQGAQDYGYTF	TGTGCCAGCAGTTCCCAGGGGGCGCAGGACTATGGCTACACCTTC
TRBJ1-3	TRBV6-1	NA	TRBD1	CASSKVTGDTIYF	TGTGCCAGCAGTAAAGTCACAGGGGACACCATATATTTT
TRBJ2-2	TRBV6-5	NA	NA	CASTGDVGELFF	TGTGCCAGCACCGGGGATGTCGGGGAGCTGTTTTTT
TRBJ2-3	TRBV18	few	NA	CASSPPSLNESTDTQYF	TGTGCCAGCTCACCACCGAGTCTCAACGAAAGCACAGATACGCAGTATTTT
TRBJ2-4	TRBV5-6	few	TRBD1	CASSFGTGGHIQYF	TGTGCCAGCAGCTTCGGGACAGGGGGTCACATTCAGTACTTC
TRBJ2-5	TRBV7-8	few	NA	CASSTRLGGQETQYF	TGTGCCAGCAGCACCCGATTAGGGGGTCAAGAGACCCAGTACTTC
TRBJ2-1	TRBV28	NA	TRBD2	CASFGTSVSSYNEQFF	TGTGCCAGCTTTGGGACTAGCGTGAGCTCCTACAATGAGCAGTTCTTC
TRBJ2-1	TRBV30	few	TRBD2	CAWSNSGSMDEQFF	TGTGCCTGGAGTAATAGCGGGAGTATGGATGAGCAGTTCTTC